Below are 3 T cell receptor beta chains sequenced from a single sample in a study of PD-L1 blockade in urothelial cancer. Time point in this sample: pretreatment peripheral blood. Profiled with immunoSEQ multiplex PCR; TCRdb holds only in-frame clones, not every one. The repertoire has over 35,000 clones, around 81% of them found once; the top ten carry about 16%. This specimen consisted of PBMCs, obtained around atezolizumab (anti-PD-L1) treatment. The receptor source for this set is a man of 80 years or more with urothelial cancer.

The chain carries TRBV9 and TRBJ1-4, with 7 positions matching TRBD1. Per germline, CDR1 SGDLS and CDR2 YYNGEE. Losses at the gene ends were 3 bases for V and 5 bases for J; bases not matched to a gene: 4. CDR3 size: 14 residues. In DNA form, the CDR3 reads TGTGCCAGCAGCGCGACAGGGCGGAATGAAAAACTGTTTTTT. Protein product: CASSATGRNEKLFF.

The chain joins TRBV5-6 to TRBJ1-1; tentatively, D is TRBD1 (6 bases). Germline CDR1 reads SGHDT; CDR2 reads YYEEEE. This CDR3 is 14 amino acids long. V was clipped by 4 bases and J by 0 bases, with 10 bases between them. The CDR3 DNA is TGTGCCAGCAGCCCCCGGACAGTGAACACTGAAGCTTTCTTT. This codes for CASSPRTVNTEAFF.

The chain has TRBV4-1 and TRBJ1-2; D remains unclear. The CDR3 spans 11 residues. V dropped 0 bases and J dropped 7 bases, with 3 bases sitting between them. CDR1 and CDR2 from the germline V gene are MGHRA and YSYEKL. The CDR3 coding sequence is TGCGCCAGCAGCCAAGAAGCTGGCTACACCTTC. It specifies CASSQEAGYTF.